These T cell receptor beta chains were read from a single sample in a study of coeliac disease. Generated by immunoSEQ multiplex PCR, the TCRdb table keeps only in-frame clones and is missing some. The table records approximately 6,700 clones, roughly two thirds of them present only once. Specimen: lamina propria lymphocytes from the gut. The receptors were gathered from a woman between 18 and 29 years old with active celiac disease. Each CDR3 is given with its conserved first and last residue. A D gene is named only where the DNA matches it firmly. Where a row states a size, it is once, few, many or the class of an expanded clone; other rows omit it.

j_call v_call d_call clone_size cdr3_aa cdr3_nt
TRBJ2-7 TRBV10-3 TRBD1 . CAISESQDRGHEQYF TGTGCCATCAGTGAGTCTCAGGACAGGGGCCACGAGCAGTACTTC
TRBJ1-2 TRBV6-5 TRBD1 once CASRPPGTDYGYTF TGTGCCAGCAGGCCCCCCGGGACAGACTATGGCTACACCTTC
TRBJ2-1 TRBV2 TRBD1 . CASSEGTGSVDEQFF TGTGCCAGCAGTGAGGGGACAGGGTCCGTGGATGAGCAGTTCTTC
TRBJ2-7 TRBV2 TRBD2 few CASRASGGHSYEQYF TGTGCCAGCAGGGCTAGCGGGGGGCACTCCTACGAGCAGTACTTC
TRBJ1-1 TRBV11-1 . . CASSLVLGGARTEAFF TGTGCCAGCAGCTTAGTATTAGGTGGCGCGCGGACTGAAGCTTTCTTT
TRBJ1-1 TRBV6-1 TRBD1 . CASSVLPTGTEAFF TGTGCCAGCAGTGTATTACCGACAGGGACTGAAGCTTTCTTT
TRBJ1-4 TRBV5-1 . . CASNLLSTDPATNEKLFF TGCGCCAGCAACCTTCTTTCGACAGATCCTGCAACTAATGAAAAACTGTTTTTT
TRBJ1-1 TRBV5-1 . . CASSLAGGYTEAFF TGCGCCAGCAGCTTGGCGGGGGGGTACACTGAAGCTTTCTTT
TRBJ1-2 TRBV6-6 . . CASSYTQGSSGYTF TGTGCCAGCAGTTACACACAGGGATCGTCAGGCTACACCTTC
TRBJ2-7 TRBV7-2 . few CASSLVSGERYEQYF TGTGCCAGCAGCTTAGTATCCGGGGAACGCTACGAGCAGTACTTC
TRBJ1-1 TRBV30 TRBD1 . CAYFQGAAFF TGTGCCTATTTCCAGGGGGCGGCTTTCTTT
TRBJ1-6 TRBV5-1 . . CASSLEQNNSPLHF TGCGCCAGCAGCTTGGAACAAAATAATTCACCCCTCCACTTT
TRBJ2-2 TRBV5-5 . . CASSFFTLNTGELFF TGTGCCAGCAGCTTTTTTACTTTGAACACCGGGGAGCTGTTTTTT
TRBJ1-2 TRBV6-1 . . CAIQTASNYGYTF TGTGCCATACAGACAGCCTCTAACTATGGCTACACCTTC
TRBJ1-1 TRBV2 TRBD1 . CASNRGQGTEAFF TGTGCCAGTAACAGGGGGCAAGGCACTGAAGCTTTCTTT
TRBJ1-1 TRBV13 . . CASTLSGNLNTEAFF TGTGCCAGCACCCTTTCCGGGAATTTGAACACTGAAGCTTTCTTT
TRBJ1-1 TRBV30 . few CAWTWPAQAEAFF TGTGCCTGGACGTGGCCAGCCCAGGCTGAAGCTTTCTTT
TRBJ2-2 TRBV11-3 . once CASRLGGRDTGELFF TGTGCCAGCAGACTTGGGGGCCGAGACACCGGGGAGCTGTTTTTT
TRBJ2-7 TRBV20-1 . . CSASLAYEQYF TGCAGTGCCTCCTTAGCCTACGAGCAGTACTTC
TRBJ1-1 TRBV11-2 TRBD1 . CASSPWGRGDWTEAFF TGTGCCAGCAGCCCCTGGGGCAGGGGGGATTGGACTGAAGCTTTCTTT
TRBJ2-7 TRBV6-1 TRBD1 medium-sized CASSEHRDRSYEQYF TGTGCCAGCAGTGAACACCGGGACAGGTCCTACGAGCAGTACTTC
TRBJ2-7 TRBV5-1 TRBD2 . CASSSQRGGGAEQYF TGCGCCAGCAGCTCCCAGCGGGGGGGCGGTGCCGAGCAGTACTTC
TRBJ2-3 TRBV11-3 TRBD2 . CASSLGVSGRADTQYF TGTGCCAGCAGCTTAGGTGTTAGCGGGAGGGCGGATACGCAGTATTTT
TRBJ1-2 TRBV6-1 TRBD1 . CASLAGTGNYGYTF TGTGCCAGCTTAGCCGGGACAGGGAACTATGGCTACACCTTC
TRBJ2-1 TRBV7-8 . . CASSLAKYSYNEQFF TGTGCCAGCAGCTTAGCTAAATACTCCTACAATGAGCAGTTCTTC
TRBJ2-1 TRBV9 . . CASTGPLDYEQFF TGTGCCAGCACGGGCCCCTTGGACTATGAGCAGTTCTTC
TRBJ2-7 TRBV4-2 . . CASSQDQGGAYEQYF TGTGCCAGCAGCCAAGATCAAGGGGGTGCCTACGAGCAGTACTTC
TRBJ1-2 TRBV7-3 . few CASSPHPRGDYGYTF TGTGCCAGCAGCCCCCATCCCCGGGGGGACTATGGCTACACCTTC
TRBJ2-5 TRBV28 TRBD1 few CASSLDRVIGQETQYF TGTGCCAGCAGTTTGGACAGGGTTATTGGGCAAGAGACCCAGTACTTC
TRBJ2-3 TRBV5-1 TRBD2 . CASSPGLLRLAGITDTQYF TGCGCCAGCAGCCCTGGCCTATTGCGTCTAGCGGGAATCACAGATACGCAGTATTTT
TRBJ1-5 TRBV2 TRBD1 . CASSWDRKNQPQHF TGTGCCAGCAGTTGGGACAGGAAGAATCAGCCCCAGCATTTT
TRBJ2-7 TRBV5-7 TRBD2 . CASSPAHAGGPSYEQYF TGTGCCAGCAGCCCCGCCCATGCGGGGGGACCCTCCTACGAGCAGTACTTC
TRBJ2-1 TRBV4-1 . . CASSQAVRREDFGEQFF TGCGCCAGCAGCCAAGCGGTCCGAAGGGAGGATTTTGGGGAGCAGTTCTTC
TRBJ2-5 TRBV7-2 . . CASSPGDRPQETQYF TGTGCCAGCAGCCCAGGAGACAGGCCCCAAGAGACCCAGTACTTC
TRBJ1-4 TRBV14 TRBD1 . CASSHGTDEKLFF TGTGCCAGCAGCCATGGGACAGATGAAAAACTGTTTTTT
TRBJ1-3 TRBV9 . . CASSVGAGAGNTIYF TGTGCCAGCAGCGTAGGGGCCGGGGCTGGAAACACCATATATTTT
TRBJ1-3 TRBV6-1 . . CASSEVSRGAGNTIYF TGTGCCAGCAGTGAAGTAAGCAGGGGCGCAGGAAACACCATATATTTT
TRBJ2-2 TRBV19 . . CASSIDFRTTNTGELFF TGTGCCAGTAGTATAGATTTTAGGACTACCAACACCGGGGAGCTGTTTTTT
TRBJ1-1 TRBV6-5 TRBD1 . CASSRTGGNTEAFF TGTGCCAGCAGCCGGACAGGGGGAAACACTGAAGCTTTCTTT
TRBJ1-2 TRBV12-2 . few CASRLVSGPLGGGRTFLCGYTF TGTGCAAGTCGCTTAGTGAGCGGCCCGCTGGGAGGGGGGAGAACCTTCCTGTGTGGCTACACCTTC
TRBJ2-2 TRBV2 . . CASINGGEYTGELFF TGTGCCAGCATAAACGGGGGAGAGTACACCGGGGAGCTGTTTTTT
TRBJ1-1 TRBV5-1 . . CASSLDSNTEAFF TGCGCCAGCAGCCTGGACAGTAACACTGAAGCTTTCTTT
TRBJ1-1 TRBV4-1 . . CASSHSSGGSEAFF TGCGCCAGCAGCCACTCCTCTGGGGGGTCTGAAGCTTTCTTT
TRBJ1-1 TRBV5-1 TRBD1 . CASSRRAQGGTEAFF TGCGCCAGCAGCAGGAGGGCCCAGGGGGGCACTGAAGCTTTCTTT
TRBJ1-1 TRBV19 . few CASTKRGMNTEAFF TGTGCCAGTACTAAGCGAGGGATGAACACTGAAGCTTTCTTT
TRBJ1-4 TRBV2 TRBD1 few CASRLGQVEKLFF TGTGCCAGCAGGCTGGGACAGGTGGAAAAACTGTTTTTT
TRBJ2-7 TRBV5-6 . few CASSFRWANEQYF TGTGCCAGCAGCTTTCGCTGGGCTAACGAGCAGTACTTC
TRBJ2-1 TRBV18 TRBD2 . CASSPQRGVSGEQFF TGTGCCAGCTCACCACAGCGGGGGGTGTCGGGTGAGCAGTTCTTC
TRBJ1-4 TRBV7-9 TRBD1 once CASSRTGDNEKLFF TGTGCCAGCAGCAGGACAGGGGATAATGAAAAACTGTTTTTT
TRBJ2-7 TRBV5-5 . once CASSLASQFYSYEQYF TGTGCCAGCAGCTTGGCCAGTCAGTTTTACTCCTACGAGCAGTACTTC